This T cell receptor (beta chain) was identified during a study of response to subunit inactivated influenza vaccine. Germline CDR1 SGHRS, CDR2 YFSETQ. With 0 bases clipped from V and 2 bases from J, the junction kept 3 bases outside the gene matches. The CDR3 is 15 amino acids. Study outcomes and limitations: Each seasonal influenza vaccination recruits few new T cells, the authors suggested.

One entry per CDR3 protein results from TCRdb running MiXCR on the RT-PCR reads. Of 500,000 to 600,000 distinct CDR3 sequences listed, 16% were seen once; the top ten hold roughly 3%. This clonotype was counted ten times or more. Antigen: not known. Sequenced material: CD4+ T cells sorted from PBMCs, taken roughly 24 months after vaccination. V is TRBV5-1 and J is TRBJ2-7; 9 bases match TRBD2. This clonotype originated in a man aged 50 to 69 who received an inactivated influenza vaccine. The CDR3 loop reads CASSLGSSGTYEQYF. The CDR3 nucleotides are TGCGCCAGCAGCTTGGGTTCTAGCGGGACCTACGAGCAGTACTTC.